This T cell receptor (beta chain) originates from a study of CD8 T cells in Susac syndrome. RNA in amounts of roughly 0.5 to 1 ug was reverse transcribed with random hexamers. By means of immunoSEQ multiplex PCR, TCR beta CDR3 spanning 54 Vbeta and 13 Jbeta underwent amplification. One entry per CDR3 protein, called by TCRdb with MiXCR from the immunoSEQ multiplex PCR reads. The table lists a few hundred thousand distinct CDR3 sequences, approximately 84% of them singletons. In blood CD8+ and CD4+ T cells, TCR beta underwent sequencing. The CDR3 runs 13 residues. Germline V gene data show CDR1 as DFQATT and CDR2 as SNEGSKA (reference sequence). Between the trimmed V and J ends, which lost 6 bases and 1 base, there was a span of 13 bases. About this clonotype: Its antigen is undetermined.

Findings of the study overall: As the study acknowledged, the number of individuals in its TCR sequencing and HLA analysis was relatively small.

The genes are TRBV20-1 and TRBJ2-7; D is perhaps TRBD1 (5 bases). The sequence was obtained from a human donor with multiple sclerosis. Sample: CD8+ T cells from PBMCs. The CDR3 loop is CSARTRDSYEQYF. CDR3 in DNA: TGCAGTGCGAGGACCAGGGATTCCTACGAGCAGTACTTC.